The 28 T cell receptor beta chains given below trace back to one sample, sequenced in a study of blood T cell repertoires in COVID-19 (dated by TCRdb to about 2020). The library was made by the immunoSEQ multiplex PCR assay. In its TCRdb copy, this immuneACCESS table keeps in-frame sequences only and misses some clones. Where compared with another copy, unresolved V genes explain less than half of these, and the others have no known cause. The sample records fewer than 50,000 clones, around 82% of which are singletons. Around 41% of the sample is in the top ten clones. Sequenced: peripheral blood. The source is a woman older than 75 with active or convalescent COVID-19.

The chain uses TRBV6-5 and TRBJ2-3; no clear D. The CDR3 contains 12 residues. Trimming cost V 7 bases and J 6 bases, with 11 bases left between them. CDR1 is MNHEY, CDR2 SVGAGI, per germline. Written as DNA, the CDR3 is TGTGCCAGCACTAACTTTCCTGATACGCAGTATTTT. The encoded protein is CASTNFPDTQYF.

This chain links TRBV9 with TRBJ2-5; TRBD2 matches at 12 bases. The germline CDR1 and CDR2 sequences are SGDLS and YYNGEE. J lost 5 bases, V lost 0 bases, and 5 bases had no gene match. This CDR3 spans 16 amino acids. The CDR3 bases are TGTGCCAGCAGCGTAGATCTAGCGGGAGGGATGGAGACCCAGTACTTC. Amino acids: CASSVDLAGGMETQYF.

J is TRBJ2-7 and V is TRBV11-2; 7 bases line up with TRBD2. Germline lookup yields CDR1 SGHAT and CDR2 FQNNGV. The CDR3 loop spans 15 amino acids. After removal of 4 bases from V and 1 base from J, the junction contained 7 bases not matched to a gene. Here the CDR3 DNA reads TGTGCCAGCAGCTCAGCCCCCGGGGGGTCCTACGAGCAGTACTTC. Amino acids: CASSSAPGGSYEQYF.

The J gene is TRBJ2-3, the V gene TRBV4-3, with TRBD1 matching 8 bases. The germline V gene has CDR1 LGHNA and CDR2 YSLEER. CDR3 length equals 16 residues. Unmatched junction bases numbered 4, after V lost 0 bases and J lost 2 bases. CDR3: CASSQDGQGITDTQYF. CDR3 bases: TGCGCCAGCAGCCAAGACGGACAGGGTATCACAGATACGCAGTATTTT.

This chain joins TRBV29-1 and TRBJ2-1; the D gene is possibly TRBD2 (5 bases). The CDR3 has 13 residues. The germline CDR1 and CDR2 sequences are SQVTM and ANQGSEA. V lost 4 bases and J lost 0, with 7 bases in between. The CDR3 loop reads CSVGRGSYNEQFF. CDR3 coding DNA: TGCAGCGTTGGTCGGGGCTCCTACAATGAGCAGTTCTTC.

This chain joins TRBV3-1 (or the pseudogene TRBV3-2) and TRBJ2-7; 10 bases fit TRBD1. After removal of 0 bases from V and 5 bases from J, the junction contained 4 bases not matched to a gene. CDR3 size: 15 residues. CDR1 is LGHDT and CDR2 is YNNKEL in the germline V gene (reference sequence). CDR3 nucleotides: TGTGCCAGCAGCCAAGAGAGGACAGGGGGTAACGAGCAGTACTTC. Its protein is CASSQERTGGNEQYF.

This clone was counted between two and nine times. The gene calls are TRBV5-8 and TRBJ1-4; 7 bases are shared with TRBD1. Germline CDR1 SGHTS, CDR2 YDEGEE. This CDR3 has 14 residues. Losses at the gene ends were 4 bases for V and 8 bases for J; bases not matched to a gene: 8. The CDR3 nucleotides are TGTGCCAGCAGCCTTCGACAGGGCGCCGAAAAACTGTTTTTT. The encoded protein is CASSLRQGAEKLFF.

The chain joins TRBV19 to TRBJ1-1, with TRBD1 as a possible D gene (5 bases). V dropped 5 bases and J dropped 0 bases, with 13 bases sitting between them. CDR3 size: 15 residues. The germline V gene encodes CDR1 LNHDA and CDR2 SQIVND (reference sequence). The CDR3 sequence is CASSVVDSMNTEAFF. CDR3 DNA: TGTGCCAGTAGTGTCGTCGACAGTATGAACACTGAAGCTTTCTTT.

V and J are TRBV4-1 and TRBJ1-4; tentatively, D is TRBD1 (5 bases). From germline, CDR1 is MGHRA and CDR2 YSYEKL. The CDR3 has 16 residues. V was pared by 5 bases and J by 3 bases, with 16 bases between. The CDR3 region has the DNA TGCGCCAGCAGCTATCTCCCCAGGGTAGCTAATGAAAAACTGTTTTTT. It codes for CASSYLPRVANEKLFF.

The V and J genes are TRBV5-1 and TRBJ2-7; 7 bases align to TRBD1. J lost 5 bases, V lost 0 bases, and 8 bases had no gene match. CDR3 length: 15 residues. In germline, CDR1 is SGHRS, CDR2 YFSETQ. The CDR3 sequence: CASSLGQGGSHEQYF. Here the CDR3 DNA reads TGCGCCAGCAGCTTGGGACAGGGTGGGTCCCACGAGCAGTACTTC.

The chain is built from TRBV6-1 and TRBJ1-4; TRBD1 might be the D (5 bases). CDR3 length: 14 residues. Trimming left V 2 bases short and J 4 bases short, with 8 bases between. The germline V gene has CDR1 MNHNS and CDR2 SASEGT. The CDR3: CASSEQGGNEKLFF. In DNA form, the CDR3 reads TGTGCCAGCAGTGAACAGGGCGGTAATGAAAAACTGTTTTTT.

The CDR3: CASMDRGPTDTQYF. The CDR3 DNA sequence: TGTGCCAGTATGGACAGGGGACCCACAGATACGCAGTATTTT. V is TRBV19 and J is TRBJ2-3; 9 nucleotides line up with TRBD1. V shed 7 bases and J 2 bases; nucleotides not matched to a gene: 4. The germline CDR1 and CDR2 sequences are LNHDA and SQIVND (reference sequence). The CDR3 runs 14 residues.

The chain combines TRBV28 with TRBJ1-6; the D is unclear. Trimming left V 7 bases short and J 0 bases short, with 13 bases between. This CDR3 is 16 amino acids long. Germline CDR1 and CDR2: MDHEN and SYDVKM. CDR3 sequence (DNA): TGTGCCAGCACGGTTTCGGGGAGCTCCTATAATTCACCCCTCCACTTT. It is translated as CASTVSGSSYNSPLHF. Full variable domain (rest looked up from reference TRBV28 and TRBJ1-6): DVKVTQSSRYLVKRTGEKVFLECVQDMDHENMFWYRQDPGLGLRLIYFSYDVKMKEKGDIPEGYSVSREKKERFSLILESASTNQTSMYLCASTVSGSSYNSPLHFGNGTRLTVT.

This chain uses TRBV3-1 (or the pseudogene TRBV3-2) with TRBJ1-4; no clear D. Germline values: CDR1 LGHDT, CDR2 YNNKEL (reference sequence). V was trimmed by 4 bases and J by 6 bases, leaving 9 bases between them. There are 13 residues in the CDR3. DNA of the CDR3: TGTGCCAGCAGCCCCGCGCGTTATGAAAAACTGTTTTTT. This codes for CASSPARYEKLFF.

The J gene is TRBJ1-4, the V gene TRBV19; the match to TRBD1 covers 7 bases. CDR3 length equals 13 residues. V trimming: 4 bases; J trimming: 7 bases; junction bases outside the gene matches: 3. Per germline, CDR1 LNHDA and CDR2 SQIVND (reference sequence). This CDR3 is CASSNRGTEKLFF. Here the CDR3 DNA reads TGTGCCAGTAGTAACAGGGGTACTGAAAAACTGTTTTTT.

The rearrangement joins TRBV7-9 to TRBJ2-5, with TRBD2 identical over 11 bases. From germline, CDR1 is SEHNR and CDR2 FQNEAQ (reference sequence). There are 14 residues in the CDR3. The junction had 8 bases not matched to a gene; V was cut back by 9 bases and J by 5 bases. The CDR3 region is CASVLAGVRETQYF. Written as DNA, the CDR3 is TGTGCCAGTGTACTAGCGGGAGTCCGGGAGACCCAGTACTTC. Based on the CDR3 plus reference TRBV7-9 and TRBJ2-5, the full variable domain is DTGVSQNPRHKITKRGQNVTFRCDPISEHNRLYWYRQTLGQGPEFLTYFQNEAQLEKSRLLSDRFSAERPKGSFSTLEIQRTEQGDSAMYLCASVLAGVRETQYFGPGTRLLVL.

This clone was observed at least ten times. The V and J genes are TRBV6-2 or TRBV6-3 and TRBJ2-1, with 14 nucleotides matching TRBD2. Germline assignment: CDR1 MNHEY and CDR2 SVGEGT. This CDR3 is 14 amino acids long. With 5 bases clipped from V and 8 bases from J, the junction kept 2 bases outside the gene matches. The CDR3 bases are TGTGCCAGCAGTCGACTAGCGGGGGGGGATGAGCAGTTCTTC. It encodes CASSRLAGGDEQFF.

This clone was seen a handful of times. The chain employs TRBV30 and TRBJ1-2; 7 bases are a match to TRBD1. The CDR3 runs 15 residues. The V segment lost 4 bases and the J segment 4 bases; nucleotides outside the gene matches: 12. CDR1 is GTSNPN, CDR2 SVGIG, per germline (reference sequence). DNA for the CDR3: TGTGCCTGGAATACTCCCGGGACAGCAATCTATGGCTACACCTTC. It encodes CAWNTPGTAIYGYTF. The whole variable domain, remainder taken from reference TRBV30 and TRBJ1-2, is SQTIHQWPATLVQPVGSPLSLECTVEGTSNPNLYWYRQAAGRGLQLLFYSVGIGQISSEVPQNLSASRPQDRQFILSSKKLLLSDSGFYLCAWNTPGTAIYGYTFGSGTRLTVV.

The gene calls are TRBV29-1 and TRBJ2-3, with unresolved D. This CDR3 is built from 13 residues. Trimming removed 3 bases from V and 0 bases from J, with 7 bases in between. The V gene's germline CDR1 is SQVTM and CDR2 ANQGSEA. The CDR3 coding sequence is TGCAGCGTTGATTTGGAGAGCACAGATACGCAGTATTTT. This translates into CSVDLESTDTQYF.

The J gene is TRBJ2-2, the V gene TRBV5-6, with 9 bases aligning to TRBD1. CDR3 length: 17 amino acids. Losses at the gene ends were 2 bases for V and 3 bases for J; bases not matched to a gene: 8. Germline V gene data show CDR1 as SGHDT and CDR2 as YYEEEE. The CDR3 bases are TGTGCCAGCAGCTTTTTCCTCGGACAGGGGTACACCGGGGAGCTGTTTTTT. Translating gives CASSFFLGQGYTGELFF.

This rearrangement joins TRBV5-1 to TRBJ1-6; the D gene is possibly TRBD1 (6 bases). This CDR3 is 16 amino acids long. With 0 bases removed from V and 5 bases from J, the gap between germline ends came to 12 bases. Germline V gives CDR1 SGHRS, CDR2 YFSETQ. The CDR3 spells CASSLDGGANNSPLHF. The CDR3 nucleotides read TGCGCCAGCAGCTTGGACGGGGGGGCTAATAATTCACCCCTCCACTTT.

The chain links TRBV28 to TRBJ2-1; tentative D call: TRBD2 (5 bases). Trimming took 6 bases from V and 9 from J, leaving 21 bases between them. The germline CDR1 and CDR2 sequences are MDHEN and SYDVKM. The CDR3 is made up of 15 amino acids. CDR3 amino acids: CASRESAITEGEQFF. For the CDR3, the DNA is TGTGCCAGCAGAGAAAGTGCCATTACCGAGGGTGAGCAGTTCTTC. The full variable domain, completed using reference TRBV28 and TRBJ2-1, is DVKVTQSSRYLVKRTGEKVFLECVQDMDHENMFWYRQDPGLGLRLIYFSYDVKMKEKGDIPEGYSVSREKKERFSLILESASTNQTSMYLCASRESAITEGEQFFGPGTRLTVL.

The chain's CDR3 is CAISELAGVPDTQYF. As DNA, the CDR3 is TGTGCCATCAGTGAGCTAGCGGGAGTCCCAGATACGCAGTATTTT. The chain employs TRBV10-3 and TRBJ2-3, with 10 positions matching TRBD2. The CDR3 length is 15 residues. V was pared by 2 bases and J by 4 bases, with 3 bases of the junction left unmatched. Germline-derived CDR1 and CDR2 are ENHRY and SYGVKD.

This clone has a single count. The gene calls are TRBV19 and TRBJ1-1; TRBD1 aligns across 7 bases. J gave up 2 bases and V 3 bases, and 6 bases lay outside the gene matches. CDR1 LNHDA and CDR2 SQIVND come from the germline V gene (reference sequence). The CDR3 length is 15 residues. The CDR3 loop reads CASSIPGQRNTEAFF. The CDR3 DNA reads TGTGCCAGTAGTATTCCGGGACAGAGAAACACTGAAGCTTTCTTT.

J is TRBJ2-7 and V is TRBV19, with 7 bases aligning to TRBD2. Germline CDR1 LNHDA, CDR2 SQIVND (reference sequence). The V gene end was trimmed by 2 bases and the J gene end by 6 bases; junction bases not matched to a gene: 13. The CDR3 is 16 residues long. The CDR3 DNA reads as TGTGCCAGTAGTATAAATTACGGCGGGAGTGGAGGCGAGCAGTACTTC. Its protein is CASSINYGGSGGEQYF.

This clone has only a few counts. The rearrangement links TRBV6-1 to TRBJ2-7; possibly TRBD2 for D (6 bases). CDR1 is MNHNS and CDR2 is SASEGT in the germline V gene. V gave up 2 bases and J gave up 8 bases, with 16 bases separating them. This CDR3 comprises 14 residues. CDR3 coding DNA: TGTGCCAGCAGTGAATGGCAGGGAGGAGGGAAGCAGTACTTC. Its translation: CASSEWQGGGKQYF.

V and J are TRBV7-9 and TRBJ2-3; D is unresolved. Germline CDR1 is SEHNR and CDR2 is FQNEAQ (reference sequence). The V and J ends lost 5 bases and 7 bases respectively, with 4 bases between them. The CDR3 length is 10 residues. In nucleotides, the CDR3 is TGTGCCAGCAGCATAAATACGCAGTATTTT. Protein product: CASSINTQYF.

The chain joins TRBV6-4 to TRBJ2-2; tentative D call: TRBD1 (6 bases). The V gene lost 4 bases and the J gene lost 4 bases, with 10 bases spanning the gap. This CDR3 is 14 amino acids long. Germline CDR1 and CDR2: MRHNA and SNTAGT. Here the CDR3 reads CASSVQGTTGELFF. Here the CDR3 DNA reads TGTGCCAGCAGTGTTCAGGGGACCACCGGGGAGCTGTTTTTT.